The 22 T cell receptor beta chains presented below share a single source sample, sequenced in a study of regulatory T cells in long-lasting Graves disease. Indicated time point: newly diagnosed GD, antithyroid drugs for less than 3 months. RNA from PBMCs was the source of the TCR library. To make TCR beta libraries, researchers used iRepertoire HTBI primers and Arm-PCR of CDR3 regions. Using its own MiXCR run on the multiplex PCR reads, TCRdb lists one record per CDR3 protein. This sample has 540,000 or so distinct CDR3 sequences, with roughly 13% found just once. These sequences were also reported in another study, on T cells in Graves' hyperthyroidism and ophthalmopathy.

The material was peripheral blood mononuclear cells (PBMCs), obtained at new diagnosis, from a patient treated with antithyroid drugs. The receptors stem from a man aged 30 to 39 with Graves disease.

This clonotype was counted many times. J is TRBJ1-5 and V is TRBV24-1, with TRBD1 as a possible D gene (6 bases). The CDR3 is 14 amino acids. The germline V and J ends were trimmed by 3 bases and 8 bases, with 13 bases remaining between them. Per germline, CDR1 KGHDR and CDR2 SFDVKD. CDR3 protein: CATSDGGRREPQHF. The CDR3 bases are TGTGCCACCAGTGATGGGGGGCGCCGGGAGCCCCAGCATTTT.

This clonotype was seen more than once but under ten times. V usage is TRBV5-1 and J usage is TRBJ1-2, with 7 bases lining up with TRBD1. Germline CDR1 SGHRS, CDR2 YFSETQ. J lost 2 bases, V lost 3 bases, and 4 bases had no gene match. This CDR3 spans 14 amino acids. The CDR3 DNA follows: TGCGCCAGCAGCTGGGAGGACAGGAACTATGGCTACACCTTC. It codes for CASSWEDRNYGYTF.

This chain uses TRBV7-2 with TRBJ2-6; TRBD2 might be the D (6 bases). The V gene lost 11 bases and the J gene lost 3 bases, with 14 bases spanning the gap. The CDR3 extends over 14 amino acids. Germline-derived CDR1 and CDR2 are SGHTA and FQGNSA. DNA of the CDR3: TGTGCCGACCAATTCGGGGGTGGGGCCAACGTCCTGACTTTC. This codes for CADQFGGGANVLTF. Full variable domain (outside the CDR3, taken from reference TRBV7-2 and TRBJ2-6): GAGVSQSPSNKVTEKGKDVELRCDPISGHTALYWYRQSLGQGLEFLIYFQGNSAPDKSGLPSDRFSAERTGGSVSTLTIQRTQQEDSAVYLCADQFGGGANVLTFGAGSRLTVL.

This clonotype was counted ten times or more. The chain uses TRBV6-1 and TRBJ2-7; D gene ambiguous. The germline gives CDR1 MNHNS, CDR2 SASEGT. This CDR3 contains 12 residues. Trimming removed 5 bases at V and 3 bases at J, with 8 bases between. The chain's CDR3 is CASSIRYYEQYF. CDR3 coding DNA: TGTGCCAGCAGTATCCGGTACTACGAGCAGTACTTC.

The J gene is TRBJ1-5, the V gene TRBV6-1; 7 nucleotides line up with TRBD1. The length of the CDR3 is 13 residues. Losses at the gene ends were 6 bases for V and 11 bases for J; bases not matched to a gene: 10. Germline CDR1 and CDR2: MNHNS and SASEGT. The CDR3 loop reads CASRGTALGSQHF. The CDR3 DNA reads TGTGCCAGCAGGGGGACAGCCTTAGGTTCCCAGCATTTT.

This clonotype was seen a handful of times. This rearrangement joins TRBV18 to TRBJ1-1, with 7 bases fitting TRBD1. The germline CDR1 and CDR2 sequences are KGHSH and LQKENI. V lost 6 bases and J lost 0; bases outside the gene matches: 13. This CDR3 contains 17 residues. The CDR3 spells CASSPMTGSTMNTEAFF. The CDR3 nucleotides read TGTGCCAGCTCCCCAATGACAGGGTCTACGATGAACACTGAAGCTTTCTTT.

Ten or more counts support this clonotype. The V gene is TRBV27, the J gene TRBJ2-7; D possibly corresponds to TRBD1 (5 bases). Germline V gives CDR1 MNHEY, CDR2 SMNVEV (reference sequence). Trimming took 0 bases from V and 5 from J, leaving 11 bases between them. The CDR3 loop spans 14 amino acids. The CDR3 nucleotides read TGTGCCAGCAGTTTATCCCAGGGTGTCCACGAGCAGTACTTC. Residues: CASSLSQGVHEQYF.

This clonotype was counted ten times or more. The chain joins TRBV10-2 to TRBJ1-1; D call uncertain. This CDR3 has 13 residues. Germline CDR1 and CDR2: WSHSY and SAAADI. V was trimmed by 0 bases and J by 1 base, leaving 3 bases between them. The CDR3 region is CASSESRNTEAFF. The CDR3 region has the DNA TGCGCCAGCAGTGAGTCAAGGAACACTGAAGCTTTCTTT.

This clonotype was counted a few times. This CDR3 reads CASSLVAGTNQPQHF. CDR3 bases: TGCGCCAGCAGCTTGGTAGCGGGGACCAATCAGCCCCAGCATTTT. The chain recombines TRBV5-1 with TRBJ1-5, with a weak D call TRBD1 (5 bases). V gave up 0 bases and J gave up 3 bases, with 10 bases separating them. Germline assignment: CDR1 SGHRS and CDR2 YFSETQ. The CDR3 is 15 amino acids.

The chain recombines TRBV10-2 with TRBJ1-5, with D uncertain. Trimming removed 5 bases at V and 3 bases at J, with 11 bases between. The CDR3 extends over 14 amino acids. Per the germline V gene, CDR1 is WSHSY and CDR2 is SAAADI. CDR3: CASSLLGTNQPQHF. In DNA, the CDR3 is TGCGCCAGCAGTCTACTGGGTACCAATCAGCCCCAGCATTTT.

This clonotype has just one count. The rearrangement joins TRBV4-1 to TRBJ2-7; 8 bases are shared with TRBD1. Germline CDR1 and CDR2: MGHRA and YSYEKL. This CDR3 comprises 14 residues. J gave up 6 bases and V 4 bases, and 8 bases lay outside the gene matches. The DNA for the CDR3 is TGCGCCAGCAGCCCCTCGGCAGGGGGCTTCGAGCAGTACTTC. Translating it yields CASSPSAGGFEQYF.

The V gene is TRBV20-1, the J gene TRBJ2-1; 10 nucleotides align to TRBD2. V shed 0 bases and J 0 bases; nucleotides not matched to a gene: 11. Germline V gene lookup returns CDR1 DFQATT and CDR2 SNEGSKA (reference sequence). The CDR3 spans 19 residues. The CDR3 coding sequence is TGCAGTGCTAGAGATGTCCTAGCGGGAGTCTCGAGCTCCTACAATGAGCAGTTCTTC. It translates to CSARDVLAGVSSSYNEQFF.

This clonotype came up many times. This sequence joins TRBV5-1 and TRBJ2-1; 8 nucleotides line up with TRBD2. The CDR3 is 15 amino acids. V dropped 3 bases and J dropped 4; count of bases not matched to a gene: 6. Germline lookup yields CDR1 SGHRS and CDR2 YFSETQ. CDR3 DNA: TGCGCCAGCAGCTCCCAGGGGACTAGTTACAATGAGCAGTTCTTC. Amino acid sequence: CASSSQGTSYNEQFF.

In this sample, this clonotype turned up many times. This chain connects TRBV12-3 or TRBV12-4 to TRBJ2-3, with D possibly matching TRBD2 (6 bases). V lost 0 bases and J 4 bases, leaving 14 bases between the germline ends. This CDR3 is built from 16 residues. The CDR3 sequence: CASSLATGGAADTQYF. In DNA form, the CDR3 reads TGTGCCAGCAGTTTAGCCACCGGCGGGGCCGCAGATACGCAGTATTTT.

This clonotype was detected ten times or more. This chain connects TRBV24-1 to TRBJ1-5, with D maybe TRBD1 (6 bases). The CDR3 has 17 amino acids. Trimming took 3 bases from V and 3 from J, leaving 17 bases between them. The V gene's germline CDR1 is KGHDR and CDR2 SFDVKD. The CDR3: CATSDPSRGGDNQPQHF. CDR3 nucleotide sequence: TGTGCCACCAGTGATCCCTCTCGGGGGGGCGACAATCAGCCCCAGCATTTT.

This clonotype has a count of ten or more. This chain uses TRBV28 with TRBJ2-6, with D tentatively TRBD1 (6 bases). The CDR3 has 14 residues. CDR1 MDHEN and CDR2 SYDVKM come from the germline V gene. Trimming removed 8 bases from V and 0 bases from J, with 8 bases in between. The CDR3 DNA is TGTGCCAGCCTGGACAGCTCTGGGGCCAACGTCCTGACTTTC. It codes for CASLDSSGANVLTF. The whole variable domain, remainder taken from reference TRBV28 and TRBJ2-6, is DVKVTQSSRYLVKRTGEKVFLECVQDMDHENMFWYRQDPGLGLRLIYFSYDVKMKEKGDIPEGYSVSREKKERFSLILESASTNQTSMYLCASLDSSGANVLTFGAGSRLTVL.

This clonotype was seen at least ten times. J is TRBJ2-1 and V is TRBV20-1, with D possibly being TRBD2 (5 bases). Germline assignment: CDR1 DFQATT and CDR2 SNEGSKA (reference sequence). Trimming left V 4 bases short and J 8 bases short, with 21 bases between. This CDR3 has 15 residues. CDR3 amino acids: CSATLYSGDMDEQFF. CDR3 nucleotides: TGCAGTGCTACCCTCTACAGCGGAGACATGGATGAGCAGTTCTTC.

The sample holds many counts of this clonotype. V gene TRBV28 combines with J gene TRBJ2-1; D unclear. The CDR3 contains 13 residues. The germline gives CDR1 MDHEN, CDR2 SYDVKM. Trimming shortened V by 7 bases and J by 4 bases, and 11 bases separated the two germline ends. CDR3 nucleotides: TGTGCCAGCAATGGGCAGGCATACAATGAGCAGTTCTTC. Protein: CASNGQAYNEQFF. Full variable domain (remainder filled in from reference TRBV28 and TRBJ2-1): DVKVTQSSRYLVKRTGEKVFLECVQDMDHENMFWYRQDPGLGLRLIYFSYDVKMKEKGDIPEGYSVSREKKERFSLILESASTNQTSMYLCASNGQAYNEQFFGPGTRLTVL.

This clonotype was seen many times. The V call is TRBV20-1, the J call TRBJ2-3; D unresolved. V was shortened by 6 bases and J by 2 bases, with 15 bases between the two germline ends. Germline V gene sequence: CDR1 DFQATT, CDR2 SNEGSKA (reference sequence). This CDR3 contains 14 residues. As DNA, the CDR3 is TGCAGTGCCCTGGCTGGCGGCACCACAGATACGCAGTATTTT. Protein: CSALAGGTTDTQYF.

This clonotype occurred many times. This sequence joins TRBV27 and TRBJ2-7; D remains unclear. CDR1 and CDR2 (germline): MNHEY, SMNVEV (reference sequence). The length of the CDR3 is 13 residues. V lost 4 bases and J 2 bases, leaving 9 bases between the germline ends. CDR3 nucleotide sequence: TGTGCCAGCAGTTCTGGCAATGCCTACGAGCAGTACTTC. This sequence encodes CASSSGNAYEQYF.

In this sample, this clonotype turned up a few times. In nucleotides, the CDR3 is TGCGCCAGCAGTGATGTCTGGGGGGATGAGCAGTTCTTC. Protein product: CASSDVWGDEQFF. The chain is built from TRBV10-2 and TRBJ2-1, with a possible D match to TRBD2 (6 bases). Trimming took 3 bases from V and 8 from J, leaving 11 bases between them. The CDR3 covers 13 residues. Germline CDR1 WSHSY, CDR2 SAAADI.

This chain joins TRBV20-1 and TRBJ2-7; TRBD1 matches at 7 bases. Germline lookup yields CDR1 DFQATT and CDR2 SNEGSKA (reference sequence). This CDR3 is built from 12 residues. V dropped 1 base and J dropped 5; count of bases not matched to a gene: 2. The CDR3 nucleotides read TGCAGTGCTAGAGCCAGGGGGAACGAGCAGTACTTC. Its protein is CSARARGNEQYF.